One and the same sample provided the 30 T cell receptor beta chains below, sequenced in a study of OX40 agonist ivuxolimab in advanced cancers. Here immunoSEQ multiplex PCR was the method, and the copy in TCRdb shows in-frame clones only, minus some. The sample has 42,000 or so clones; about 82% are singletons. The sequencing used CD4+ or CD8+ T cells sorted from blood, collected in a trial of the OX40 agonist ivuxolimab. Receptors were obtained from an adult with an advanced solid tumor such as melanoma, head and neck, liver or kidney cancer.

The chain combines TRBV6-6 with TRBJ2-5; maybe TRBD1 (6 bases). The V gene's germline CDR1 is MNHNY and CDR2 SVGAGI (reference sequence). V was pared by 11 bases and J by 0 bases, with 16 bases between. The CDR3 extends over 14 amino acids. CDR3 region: CASKAGEYQETQYF. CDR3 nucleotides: TGTGCCTCTAAGGCAGGGGAGTACCAAGAGACCCAGTACTTC.

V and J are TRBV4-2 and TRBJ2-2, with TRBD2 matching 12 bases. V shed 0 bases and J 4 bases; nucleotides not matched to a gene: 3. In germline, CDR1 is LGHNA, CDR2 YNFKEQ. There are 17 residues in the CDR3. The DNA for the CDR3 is TGTGCCAGCAGCCAAGATGGACTAGCGGGGACCACCGGGGAGCTGTTTTTT. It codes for CASSQDGLAGTTGELFF.

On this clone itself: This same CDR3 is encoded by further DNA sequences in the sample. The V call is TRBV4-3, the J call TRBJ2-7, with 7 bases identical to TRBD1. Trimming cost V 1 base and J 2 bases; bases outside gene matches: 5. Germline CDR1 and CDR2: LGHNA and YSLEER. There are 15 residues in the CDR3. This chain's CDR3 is CASSQGAQGAYEQYF. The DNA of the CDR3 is TGCGCCAGCAGCCAAGGGGCGCAGGGGGCCTACGAGCAGTACTTC.

DNA for the CDR3: TGTGCCAGCAGTTACGACAGGCAGGCCCCTCAGTCCTCTGGGGCCAACGTCCTGACTTTC. Amino acid sequence: CASSYDRQAPQSSGANVLTF. The chain is built from TRBV2 and TRBJ2-6; weak D call: TRBD1 (6 bases). The ends were cut back, 5 bases at V and 0 bases at J, with 23 bases in the middle. Germline values: CDR1 SNHLY, CDR2 FYNNEI. This CDR3 spans 20 amino acids.

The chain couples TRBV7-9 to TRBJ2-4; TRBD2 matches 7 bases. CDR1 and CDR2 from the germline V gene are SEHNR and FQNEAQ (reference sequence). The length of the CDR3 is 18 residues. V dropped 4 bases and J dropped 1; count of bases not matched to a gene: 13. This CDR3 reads CASSSTTFGGGAKNIQYF. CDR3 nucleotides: TGTGCCAGCAGCTCCACTACCTTTGGGGGAGGGGCCAAAAACATTCAGTACTTC.

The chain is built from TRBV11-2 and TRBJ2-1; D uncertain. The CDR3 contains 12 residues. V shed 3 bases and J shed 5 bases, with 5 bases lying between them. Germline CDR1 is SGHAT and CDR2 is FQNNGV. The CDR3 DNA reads TGTGCCAGCAGCTTTCCGGACAATGAGCAGTTCTTC. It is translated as CASSFPDNEQFF.

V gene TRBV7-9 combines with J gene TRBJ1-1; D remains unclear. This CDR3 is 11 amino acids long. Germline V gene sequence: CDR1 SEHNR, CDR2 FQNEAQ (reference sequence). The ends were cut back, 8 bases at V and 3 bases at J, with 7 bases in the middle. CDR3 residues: CASGWDTEAFF. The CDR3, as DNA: TGTGCCAGCGGGTGGGACACTGAAGCTTTCTTT.

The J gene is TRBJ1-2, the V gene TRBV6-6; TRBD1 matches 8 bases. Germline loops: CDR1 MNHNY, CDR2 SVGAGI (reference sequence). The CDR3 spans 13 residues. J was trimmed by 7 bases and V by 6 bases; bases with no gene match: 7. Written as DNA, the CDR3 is TGTGCCAGCAGCCGGACAGGGACTGGTGGCTACACCTTC. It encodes CASSRTGTGGYTF.

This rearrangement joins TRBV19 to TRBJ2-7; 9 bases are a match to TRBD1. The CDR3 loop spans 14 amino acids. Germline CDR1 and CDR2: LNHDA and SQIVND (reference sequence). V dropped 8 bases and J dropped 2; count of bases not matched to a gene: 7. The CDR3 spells CASGAGTGTYEQYF. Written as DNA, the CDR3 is TGTGCCAGTGGTGCCGGGACAGGGACCTACGAGCAGTACTTC.

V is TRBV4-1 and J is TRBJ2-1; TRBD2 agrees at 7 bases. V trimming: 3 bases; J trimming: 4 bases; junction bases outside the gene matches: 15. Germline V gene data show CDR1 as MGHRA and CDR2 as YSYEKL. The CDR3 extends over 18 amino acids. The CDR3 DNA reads TGCGCCAGCAGCCAGGTTTCTTCCGGGACTATAAGATACAATGAGCAGTTCTTC. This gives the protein CASSQVSSGTIRYNEQFF.

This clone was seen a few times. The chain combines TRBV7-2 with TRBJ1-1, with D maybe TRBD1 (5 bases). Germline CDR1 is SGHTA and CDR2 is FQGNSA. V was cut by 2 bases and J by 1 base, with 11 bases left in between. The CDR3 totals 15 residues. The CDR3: CASSLRAGRNTEAFF. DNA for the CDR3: TGTGCCAGCAGCTTAAGGGCAGGGAGGAACACTGAAGCTTTCTTT.

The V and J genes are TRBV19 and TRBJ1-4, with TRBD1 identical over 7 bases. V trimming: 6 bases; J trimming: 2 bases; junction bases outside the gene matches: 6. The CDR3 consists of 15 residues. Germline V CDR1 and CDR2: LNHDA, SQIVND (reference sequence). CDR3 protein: CASRTRGGTNEKLFF. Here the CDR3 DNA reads TGTGCCAGTAGGACCAGGGGGGGCACTAATGAAAAACTGTTTTTT. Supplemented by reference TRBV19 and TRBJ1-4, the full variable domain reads DGGITQSPKYLFRKEGQNVTLSCEQNLNHDAMYWYRQDPGQGLRLIYYSQIVNDFQKGDIAEGYSVSREKKESFPLTVTSAQKNPTAFYLCASRTRGGTNEKLFFGSGTQLSVL.

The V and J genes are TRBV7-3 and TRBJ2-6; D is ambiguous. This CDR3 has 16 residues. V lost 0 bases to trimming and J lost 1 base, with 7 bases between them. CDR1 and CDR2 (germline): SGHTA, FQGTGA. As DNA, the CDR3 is TGTGCCAGCAGCTTAACGGGCCTGTCTGGGGCCAACGTCCTGACTTTC. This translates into CASSLTGLSGANVLTF.

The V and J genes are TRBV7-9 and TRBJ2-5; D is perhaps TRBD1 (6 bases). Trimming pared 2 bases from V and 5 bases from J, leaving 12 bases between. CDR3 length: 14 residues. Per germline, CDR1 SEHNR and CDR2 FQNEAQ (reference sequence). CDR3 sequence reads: CASSLRGQPETQYF. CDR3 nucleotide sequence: TGTGCCAGCAGCTTACGAGGACAGCCGGAGACCCAGTACTTC. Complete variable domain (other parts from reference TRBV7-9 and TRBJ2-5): DTGVSQNPRHKITKRGQNVTFRCDPISEHNRLYWYRQTLGQGPEFLTYFQNEAQLEKSRLLSDRFSAERPKGSFSTLEIQRTEQGDSAMYLCASSLRGQPETQYFGPGTRLLVL.

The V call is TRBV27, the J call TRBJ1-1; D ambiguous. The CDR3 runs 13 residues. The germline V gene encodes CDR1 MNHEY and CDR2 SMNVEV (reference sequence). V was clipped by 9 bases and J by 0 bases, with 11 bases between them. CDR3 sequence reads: CASRPTVNTEAFF. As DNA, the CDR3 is TGTGCCAGTCGTCCGACGGTGAACACTGAAGCTTTCTTT.

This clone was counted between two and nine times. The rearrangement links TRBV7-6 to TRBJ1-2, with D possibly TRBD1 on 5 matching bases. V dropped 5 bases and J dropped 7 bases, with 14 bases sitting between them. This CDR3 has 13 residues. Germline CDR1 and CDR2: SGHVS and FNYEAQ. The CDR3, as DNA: TGTGCCAGCAGCGCGCCGGCAGGGTCTGGCTACACCTTC. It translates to CASSAPAGSGYTF.

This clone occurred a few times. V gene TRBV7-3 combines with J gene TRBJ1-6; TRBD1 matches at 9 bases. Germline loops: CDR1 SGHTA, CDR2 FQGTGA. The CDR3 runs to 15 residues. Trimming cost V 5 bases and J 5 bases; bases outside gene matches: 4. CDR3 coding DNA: TGTGCCAGCAGCCCGGGACAGGGTAATAATTCACCCCTCCACTTT. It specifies CASSPGQGNNSPLHF. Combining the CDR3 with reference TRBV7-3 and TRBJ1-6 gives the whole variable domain GAGVSQTPSNKVTEKGKYVELRCDPISGHTALYWYRQSLGQGPEFLIYFQGTGAADDSGLPNDRFFAVRPEGSVSTLKIQRTERGDSAVYLCASSPGQGNNSPLHFGNGTRLTVT.

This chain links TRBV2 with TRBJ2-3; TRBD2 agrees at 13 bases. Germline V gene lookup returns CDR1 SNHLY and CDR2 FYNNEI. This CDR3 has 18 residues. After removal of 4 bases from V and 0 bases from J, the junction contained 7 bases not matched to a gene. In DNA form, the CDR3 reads TGTGCCAGCAGTGGGGGTGGACTAGCGGGAGCTAGCACAGATACGCAGTATTTT. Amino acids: CASSGGGLAGASTDTQYF.

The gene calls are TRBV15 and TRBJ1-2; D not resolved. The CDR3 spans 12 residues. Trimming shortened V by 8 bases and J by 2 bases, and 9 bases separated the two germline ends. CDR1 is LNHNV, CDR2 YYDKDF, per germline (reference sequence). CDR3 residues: CATGPGNYGYTF. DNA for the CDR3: TGTGCCACCGGGCCGGGCAACTATGGCTACACCTTC.

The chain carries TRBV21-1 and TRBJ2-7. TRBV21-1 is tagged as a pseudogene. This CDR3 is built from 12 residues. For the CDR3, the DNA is TGTGCCAGCAGCAAATGGCCCTCCGAGCAGTACGTC. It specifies CASSKWPSEQYV.

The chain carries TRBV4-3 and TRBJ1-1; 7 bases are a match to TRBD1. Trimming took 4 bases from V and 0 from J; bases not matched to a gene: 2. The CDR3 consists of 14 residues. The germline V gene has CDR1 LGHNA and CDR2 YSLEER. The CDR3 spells CASSPGQMNTEAFF. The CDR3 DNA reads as TGCGCCAGCAGCCCGGGACAGATGAACACTGAAGCTTTCTTT.

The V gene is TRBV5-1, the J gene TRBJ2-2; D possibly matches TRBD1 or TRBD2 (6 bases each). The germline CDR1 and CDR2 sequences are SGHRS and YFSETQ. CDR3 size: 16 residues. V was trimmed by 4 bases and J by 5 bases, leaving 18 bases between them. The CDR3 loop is CASSTYPGEETGELFF. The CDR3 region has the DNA TGCGCCAGCAGCACCTATCCAGGGGAGGAGACCGGGGAGCTGTTTTTT.

The CDR3 region is CATPAGVGNTIYF. Here the CDR3 DNA reads TGTGCCACCCCGGCCGGGGTTGGAAACACCATATATTTT. This rearrangement joins TRBV10-3 to TRBJ1-3; D not certain. CDR1 and CDR2 from the germline V gene are ENHRY and SYGVKD. The CDR3 is 13 amino acids. V lost 10 bases to trimming and J lost 3 bases, with 13 bases between them.

CDR3 protein: CASSYSKAGDIQYF. CDR3 bases: TGTGCCAGCAGTTACTCGAAGGCAGGCGATATTCAGTACTTC. J is TRBJ2-4 and V is TRBV6-6; no firm D call. The CDR3 consists of 14 residues. The V end was cut by 0 bases, the J end by 10 bases, with 13 bases between. The germline gives CDR1 MNHNY, CDR2 SVGAGI (reference sequence).

Here the CDR3 reads CASRSQRRPQETQYF. DNA of the CDR3: TGTGCCAGTCGAAGCCAAAGGCGCCCCCAAGAGACCCAGTACTTC. V is TRBV28 and J is TRBJ2-5; D unresolved. The CDR3 is 15 amino acids. Trimming took off 9 bases at V and 1 base at J, with 18 bases between the two ends. Germline V gene sequence: CDR1 MDHEN, CDR2 SYDVKM.

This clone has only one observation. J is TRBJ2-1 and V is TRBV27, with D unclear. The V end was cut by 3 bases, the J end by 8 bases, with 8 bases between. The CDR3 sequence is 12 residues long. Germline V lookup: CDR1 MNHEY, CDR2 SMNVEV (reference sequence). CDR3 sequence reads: CASSLRGDEQFF. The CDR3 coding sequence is TGTGCCAGCAGTTTGCGTGGCGATGAGCAGTTCTTC.

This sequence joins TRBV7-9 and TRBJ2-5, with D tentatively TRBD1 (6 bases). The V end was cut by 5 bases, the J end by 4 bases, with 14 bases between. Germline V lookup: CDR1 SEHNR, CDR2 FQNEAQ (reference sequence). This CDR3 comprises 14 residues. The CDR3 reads CASSPPGVIETQYF. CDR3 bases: TGTGCCAGCAGCCCCCCAGGGGTGATAGAGACCCAGTACTTC. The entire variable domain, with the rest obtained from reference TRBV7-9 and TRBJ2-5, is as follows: DTGVSQNPRHKITKRGQNVTFRCDPISEHNRLYWYRQTLGQGPEFLTYFQNEAQLEKSRLLSDRFSAERPKGSFSTLEIQRTEQGDSAMYLCASSPPGVIETQYFGPGTRLLVL.

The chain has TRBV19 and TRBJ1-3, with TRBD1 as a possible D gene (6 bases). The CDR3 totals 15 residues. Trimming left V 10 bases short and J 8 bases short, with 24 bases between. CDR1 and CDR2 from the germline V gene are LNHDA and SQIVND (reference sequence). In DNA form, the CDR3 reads TGTGCCACCCAATTTAATTTATACAGGGACTACACCATATATTTT. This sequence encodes CATQFNLYRDYTIYF.

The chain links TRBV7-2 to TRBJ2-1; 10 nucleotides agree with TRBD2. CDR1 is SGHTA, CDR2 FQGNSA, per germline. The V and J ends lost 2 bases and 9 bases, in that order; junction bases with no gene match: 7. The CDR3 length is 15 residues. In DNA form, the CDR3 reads TGTGCCAGCAGCTTATTTGAACTAGCGGGATCTGAGCAGTTCTTC. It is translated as CASSLFELAGSEQFF.

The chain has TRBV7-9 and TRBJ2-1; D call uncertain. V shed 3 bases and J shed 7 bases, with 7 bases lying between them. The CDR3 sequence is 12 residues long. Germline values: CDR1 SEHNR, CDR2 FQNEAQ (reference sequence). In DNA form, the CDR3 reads TGTGCCAGCAGCTTGGGTAGAAATGAGCAGTTCTTC. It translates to CASSLGRNEQFF.